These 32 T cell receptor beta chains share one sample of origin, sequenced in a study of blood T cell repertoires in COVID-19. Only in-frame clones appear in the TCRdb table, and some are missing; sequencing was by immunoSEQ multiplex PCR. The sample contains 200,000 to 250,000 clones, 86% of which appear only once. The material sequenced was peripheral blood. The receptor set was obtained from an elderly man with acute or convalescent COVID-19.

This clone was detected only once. CDR3 bases: TGTGCCACCAAGACTAGCGGGGGGAGGGGGACCCAGTACTTC. Its translation: CATKTSGGRGTQYF. J is TRBJ2-5 and V is TRBV3-1 (or the pseudogene TRBV3-2); 13 bases align to TRBD2. The CDR3 contains 14 residues. Germline lookup yields CDR1 LGHDT and CDR2 YNNKEL (reference sequence). V trimming: 10 bases; J trimming: 7 bases; junction bases outside the gene matches: 9.

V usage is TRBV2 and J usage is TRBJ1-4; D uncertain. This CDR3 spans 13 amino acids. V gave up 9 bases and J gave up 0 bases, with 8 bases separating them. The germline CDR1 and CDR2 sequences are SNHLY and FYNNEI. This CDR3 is CARGATTNEKLFF. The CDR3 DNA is TGTGCCAGGGGAGCGACAACTAATGAAAAACTGTTTTTT.

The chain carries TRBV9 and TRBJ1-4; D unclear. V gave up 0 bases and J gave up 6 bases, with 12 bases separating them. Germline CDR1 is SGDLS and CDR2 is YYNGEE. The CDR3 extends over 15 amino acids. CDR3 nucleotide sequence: TGTGCCAGCAGCGTAGTGCCGGGTAAGCATGAAAAACTGTTTTTT. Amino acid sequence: CASSVVPGKHEKLFF.

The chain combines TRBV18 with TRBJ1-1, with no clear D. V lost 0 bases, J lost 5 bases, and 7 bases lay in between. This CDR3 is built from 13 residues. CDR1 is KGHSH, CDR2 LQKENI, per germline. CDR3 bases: TGTGCCAGCTCACCACCGTCCGGGACTGAAGCTTTCTTT. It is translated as CASSPPSGTEAFF.

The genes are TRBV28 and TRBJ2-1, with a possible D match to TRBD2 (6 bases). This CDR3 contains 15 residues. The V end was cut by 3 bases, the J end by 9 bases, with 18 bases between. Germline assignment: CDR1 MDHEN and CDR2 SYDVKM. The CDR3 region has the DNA TGTGCCAGCAGTTTCCGGGACTCTAGGGTGATTGAGCAGTTCTTC. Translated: CASSFRDSRVIEQFF.

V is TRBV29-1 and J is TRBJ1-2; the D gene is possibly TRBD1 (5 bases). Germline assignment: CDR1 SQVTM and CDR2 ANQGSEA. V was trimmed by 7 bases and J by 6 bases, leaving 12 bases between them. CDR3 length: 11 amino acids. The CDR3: CSASTGDGYTF. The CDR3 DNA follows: TGCAGCGCCTCGACGGGGGATGGCTACACCTTC.

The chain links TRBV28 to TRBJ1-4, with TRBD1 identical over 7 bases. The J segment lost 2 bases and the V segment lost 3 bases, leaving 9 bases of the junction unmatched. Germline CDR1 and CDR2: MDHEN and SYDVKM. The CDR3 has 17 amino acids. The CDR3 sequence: CASSLKGAGLTNEKLFF. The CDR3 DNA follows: TGTGCCAGCAGTTTGAAGGGGGCGGGGCTCACTAATGAAAAACTGTTTTTT.

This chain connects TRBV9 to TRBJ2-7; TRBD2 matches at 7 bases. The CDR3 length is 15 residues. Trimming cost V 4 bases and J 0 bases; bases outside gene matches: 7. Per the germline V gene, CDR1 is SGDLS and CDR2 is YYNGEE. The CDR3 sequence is CASSIGGGPSYEQYF. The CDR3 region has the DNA TGTGCCAGCAGCATCGGCGGGGGACCCTCCTACGAGCAGTACTTC.

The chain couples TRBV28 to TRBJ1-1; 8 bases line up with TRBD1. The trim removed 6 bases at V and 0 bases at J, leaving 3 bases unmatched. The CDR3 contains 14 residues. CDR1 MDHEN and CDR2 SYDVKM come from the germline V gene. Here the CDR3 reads CASRPGQVNTEAFF. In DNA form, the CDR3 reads TGTGCCAGCAGACCGGGACAGGTGAACACTGAAGCTTTCTTT.

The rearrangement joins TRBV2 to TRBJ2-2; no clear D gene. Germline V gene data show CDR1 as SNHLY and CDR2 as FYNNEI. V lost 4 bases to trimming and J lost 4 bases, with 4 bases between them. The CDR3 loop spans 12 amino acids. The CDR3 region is CASSGLTGELFF. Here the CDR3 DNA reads TGTGCCAGCAGTGGACTCACCGGGGAGCTGTTTTTT.

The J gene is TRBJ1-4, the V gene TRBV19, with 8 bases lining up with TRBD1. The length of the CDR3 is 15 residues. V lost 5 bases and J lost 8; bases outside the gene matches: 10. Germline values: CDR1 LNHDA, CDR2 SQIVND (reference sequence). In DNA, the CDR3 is TGTGCCAGTAGTCAGAGACAGGGGAGGCACGAAAAACTGTTTTTT. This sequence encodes CASSQRQGRHEKLFF.

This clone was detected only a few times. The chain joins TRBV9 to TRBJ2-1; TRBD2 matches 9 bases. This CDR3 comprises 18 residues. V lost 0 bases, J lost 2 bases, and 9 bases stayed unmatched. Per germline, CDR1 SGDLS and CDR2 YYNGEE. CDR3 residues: CASSVATSGGSAYNEQFF. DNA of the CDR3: TGTGCCAGCAGCGTAGCTACAAGCGGGGGGAGTGCCTACAATGAGCAGTTCTTC.

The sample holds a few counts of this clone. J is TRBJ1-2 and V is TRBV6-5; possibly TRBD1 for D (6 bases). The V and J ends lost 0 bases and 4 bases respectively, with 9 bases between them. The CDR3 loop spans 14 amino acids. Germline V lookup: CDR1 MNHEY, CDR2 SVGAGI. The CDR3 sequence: CASSYSRDTYGYTF. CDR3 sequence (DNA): TGTGCCAGCAGTTACTCTCGGGACACCTATGGCTACACCTTC.

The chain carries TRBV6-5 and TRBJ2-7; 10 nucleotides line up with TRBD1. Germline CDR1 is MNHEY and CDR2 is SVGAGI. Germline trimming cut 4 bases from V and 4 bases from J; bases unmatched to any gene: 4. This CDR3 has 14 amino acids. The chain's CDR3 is CASSSPGQGYEQYF. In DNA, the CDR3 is TGTGCCAGCAGTTCCCCGGGACAGGGGTACGAGCAGTACTTC.

CDR3 DNA: TGTGCCAGCAGTTTACCAGGGGGTCGGGTCTACGAGCAGTACTTC. This gives the protein CASSLPGGRVYEQYF. This chain links TRBV28 with TRBJ2-7; TRBD1 matches at 7 bases. CDR3 size: 15 residues. Trimming took 2 bases from V and 3 from J; bases not matched to a gene: 7. The germline CDR1 and CDR2 sequences are MDHEN and SYDVKM. Supplemented by reference TRBV28 and TRBJ2-7, the full variable domain reads DVKVTQSSRYLVKRTGEKVFLECVQDMDHENMFWYRQDPGLGLRLIYFSYDVKMKEKGDIPEGYSVSREKKERFSLILESASTNQTSMYLCASSLPGGRVYEQYFGPGTRLTVT.

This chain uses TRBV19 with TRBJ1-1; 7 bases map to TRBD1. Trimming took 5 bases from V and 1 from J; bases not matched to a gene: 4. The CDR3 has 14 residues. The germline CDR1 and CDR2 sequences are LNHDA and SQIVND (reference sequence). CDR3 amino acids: CASSGGQPNTEAFF. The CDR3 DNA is TGTGCCAGTAGTGGGGGACAGCCGAACACTGAAGCTTTCTTT.

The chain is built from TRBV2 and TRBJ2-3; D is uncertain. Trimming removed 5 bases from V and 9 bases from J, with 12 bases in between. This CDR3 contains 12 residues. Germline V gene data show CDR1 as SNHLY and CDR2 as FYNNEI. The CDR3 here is CASSPTRLTQYF. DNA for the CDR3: TGTGCCAGCAGTCCGACGCGGTTGACGCAGTATTTT.

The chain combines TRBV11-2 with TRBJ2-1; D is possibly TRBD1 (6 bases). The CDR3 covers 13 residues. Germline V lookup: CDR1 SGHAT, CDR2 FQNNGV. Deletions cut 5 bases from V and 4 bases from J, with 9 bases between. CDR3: CASSQGSYNEQFF. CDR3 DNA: TGTGCCAGCAGCCAGGGGTCATACAATGAGCAGTTCTTC.

The CDR3 here is CASSLSGQTLAKNIQYF. The CDR3 DNA sequence: TGTGCCAGCAGCTTATCGGGACAGACCCTAGCCAAAAACATTCAGTACTTC. The genes are TRBV7-3 and TRBJ2-4; the match to TRBD1 covers 7 bases. V lost 2 bases, J lost 0 bases, and 7 bases stayed unmatched. The CDR3 extends over 17 amino acids. Looked up from germline, CDR1 is SGHTA and CDR2 is FQGTGA. The complete variable domain, with remaining parts taken from reference TRBV7-3 and TRBJ2-4, reads GAGVSQTPSNKVTEKGKYVELRCDPISGHTALYWYRQSLGQGPEFLIYFQGTGAADDSGLPNDRFFAVRPEGSVSTLKIQRTERGDSAVYLCASSLSGQTLAKNIQYFGAGTRLSVL.

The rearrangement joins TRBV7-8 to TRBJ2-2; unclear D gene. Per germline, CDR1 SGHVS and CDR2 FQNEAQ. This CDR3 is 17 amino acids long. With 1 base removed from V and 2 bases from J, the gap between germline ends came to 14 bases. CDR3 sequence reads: CASSLVERGPNTGELFF. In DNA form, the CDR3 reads TGTGCCAGCAGCTTAGTTGAGCGCGGCCCTAACACCGGGGAGCTGTTTTTT.

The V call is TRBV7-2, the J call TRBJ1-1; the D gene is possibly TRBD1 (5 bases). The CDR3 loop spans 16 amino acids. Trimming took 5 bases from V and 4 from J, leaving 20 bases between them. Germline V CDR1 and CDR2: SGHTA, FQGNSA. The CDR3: CASSERGFGGTTEAFF. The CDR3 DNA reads TGTGCCAGCAGCGAAAGAGGTTTCGGGGGTACCACTGAAGCTTTCTTT.

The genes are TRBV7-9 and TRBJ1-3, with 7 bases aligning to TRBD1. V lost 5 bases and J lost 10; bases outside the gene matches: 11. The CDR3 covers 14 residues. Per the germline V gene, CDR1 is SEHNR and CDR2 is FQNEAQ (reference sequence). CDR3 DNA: TGTGCCAGCAGCCTACTCCGACAGGGAGGAACCATATATTTT. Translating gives CASSLLRQGGTIYF.

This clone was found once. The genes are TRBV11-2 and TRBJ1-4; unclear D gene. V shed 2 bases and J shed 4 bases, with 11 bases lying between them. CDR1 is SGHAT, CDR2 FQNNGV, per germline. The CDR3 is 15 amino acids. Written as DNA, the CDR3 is TGTGCCAGCAGCTTATTCGGGAGTCATAATGAAAAACTGTTTTTT. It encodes CASSLFGSHNEKLFF.

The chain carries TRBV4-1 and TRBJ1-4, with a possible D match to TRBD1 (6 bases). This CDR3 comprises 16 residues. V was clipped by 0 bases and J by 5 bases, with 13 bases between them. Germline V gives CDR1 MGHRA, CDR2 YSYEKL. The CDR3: CASSQDWPQGNEKLFF. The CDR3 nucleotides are TGCGCCAGCAGCCAAGATTGGCCCCAGGGGAATGAAAAACTGTTTTTT.

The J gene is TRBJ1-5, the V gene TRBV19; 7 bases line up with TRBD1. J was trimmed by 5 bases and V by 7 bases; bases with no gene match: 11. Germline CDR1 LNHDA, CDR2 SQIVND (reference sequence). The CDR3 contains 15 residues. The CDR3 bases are TGTGCCAGTACCGCTGGGGGACAGCCGGATCAGCCCCAGCATTTT. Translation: CASTAGGQPDQPQHF. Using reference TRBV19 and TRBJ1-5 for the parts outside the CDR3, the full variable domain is DGGITQSPKYLFRKEGQNVTLSCEQNLNHDAMYWYRQDPGQGLRLIYYSQIVNDFQKGDIAEGYSVSREKKESFPLTVTSAQKNPTAFYLCASTAGGQPDQPQHFGDGTRLSIL.

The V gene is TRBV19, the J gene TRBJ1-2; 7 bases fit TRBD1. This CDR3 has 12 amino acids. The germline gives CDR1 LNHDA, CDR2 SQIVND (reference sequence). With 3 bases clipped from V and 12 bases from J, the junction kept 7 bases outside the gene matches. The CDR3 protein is CASSIGQAVDTF. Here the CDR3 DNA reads TGTGCCAGTAGTATTGGACAGGCCGTGGACACCTTC.

The CDR3 sequence is CASSQDPHRGGLNEQFF. In DNA form, the CDR3 reads TGTGCCAGCAGCCAAGATCCCCACAGAGGGGGTCTCAATGAGCAGTTCTTC. The chain combines TRBV3-1 (or the pseudogene TRBV3-2) with TRBJ2-1; maybe TRBD1 (6 bases). CDR1 is LGHDT and CDR2 is YNNKEL in the germline V gene (reference sequence). V lost 0 bases to trimming and J lost 6 bases, with 18 bases between them. This CDR3 is 17 amino acids long.

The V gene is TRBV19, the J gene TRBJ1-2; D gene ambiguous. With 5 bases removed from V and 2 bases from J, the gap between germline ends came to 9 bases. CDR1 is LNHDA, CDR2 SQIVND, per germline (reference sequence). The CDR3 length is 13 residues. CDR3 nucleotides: TGTGCCAGTAGTCCCGGGATCAACTATGGCTACACCTTC. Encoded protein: CASSPGINYGYTF.

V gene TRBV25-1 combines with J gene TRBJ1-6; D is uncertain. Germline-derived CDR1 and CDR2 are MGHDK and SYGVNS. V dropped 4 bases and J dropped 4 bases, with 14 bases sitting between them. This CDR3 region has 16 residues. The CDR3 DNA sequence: TGTGCCAGCAGTGCTGACCGGGAGCCGTATAATTCACCCCTCCACTTT. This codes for CASSADREPYNSPLHF.

The chain's CDR3 is CATSDLGLDRNSNQPQHF. CDR3 DNA sequence: TGTGCCACCAGTGATTTAGGCCTGGACAGAAATAGCAATCAGCCCCAGCATTTT. The chain employs TRBV24-1 and TRBJ1-5, with a tentative D call TRBD1 (6 bases). V lost 1 base and J lost 0, with 15 bases in between. This CDR3 comprises 18 residues. CDR1 KGHDR and CDR2 SFDVKD come from the germline V gene.

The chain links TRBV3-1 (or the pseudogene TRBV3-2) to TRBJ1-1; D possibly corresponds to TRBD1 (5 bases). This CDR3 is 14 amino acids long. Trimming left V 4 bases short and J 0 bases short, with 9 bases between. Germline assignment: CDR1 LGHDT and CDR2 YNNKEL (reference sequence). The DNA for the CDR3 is TGTGCCAGCAGCCGCGGGGCGGTGAACACTGAAGCTTTCTTT. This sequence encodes CASSRGAVNTEAFF.

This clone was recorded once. The CDR3 region has the DNA TGTGCCAGCAGTTCCGGGACAGGGGTTTACTATGGCTACACCTTC. This codes for CASSSGTGVYYGYTF. The gene calls are TRBV27 and TRBJ1-2; 10 bases are a match to TRBD1. Trimming cost V 4 bases and J 3 bases; bases outside gene matches: 5. This CDR3 contains 15 residues. Germline CDR1 MNHEY, CDR2 SMNVEV (reference sequence).